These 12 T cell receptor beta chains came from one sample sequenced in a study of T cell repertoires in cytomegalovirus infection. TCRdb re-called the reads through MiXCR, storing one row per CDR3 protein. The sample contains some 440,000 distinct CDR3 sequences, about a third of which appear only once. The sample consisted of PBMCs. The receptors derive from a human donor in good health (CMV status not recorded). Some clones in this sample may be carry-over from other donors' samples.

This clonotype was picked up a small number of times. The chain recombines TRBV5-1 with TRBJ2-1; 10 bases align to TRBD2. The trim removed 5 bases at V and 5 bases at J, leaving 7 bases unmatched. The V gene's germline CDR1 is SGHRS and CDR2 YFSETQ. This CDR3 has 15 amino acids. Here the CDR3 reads CASSPLAGVNNEQFF. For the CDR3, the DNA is TGCGCCAGCAGTCCTCTAGCGGGGGTTAACAATGAGCAGTTCTTC. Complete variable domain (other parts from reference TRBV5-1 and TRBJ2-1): KAGVTQTPRYLIKTRGQQVTLSCSPISGHRSVSWYQQTPGQGLQFLFEYFSETQRNKGNFPGRFSGRQFSNSRSEMNVSTLELGDSALYLCASSPLAGVNNEQFFGPGTRLTVL.

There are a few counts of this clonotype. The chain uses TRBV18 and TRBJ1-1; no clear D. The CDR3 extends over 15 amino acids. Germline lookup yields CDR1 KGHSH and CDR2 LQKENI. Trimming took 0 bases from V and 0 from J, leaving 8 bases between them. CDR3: CASSPPKVLNTEAFF. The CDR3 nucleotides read TGTGCCAGCTCACCACCTAAGGTATTGAACACTGAAGCTTTCTTT. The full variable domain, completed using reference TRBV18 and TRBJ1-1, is NAGVMQNPRHLVRRRGQEARLRCSPMKGHSHVYWYRQLPEEGLKFMVYLQKENIIDESGMPKERFSAEFPKEGPSILRIQQVVRGDSAAYFCASSPPKVLNTEAFFGQGTRLTVV.

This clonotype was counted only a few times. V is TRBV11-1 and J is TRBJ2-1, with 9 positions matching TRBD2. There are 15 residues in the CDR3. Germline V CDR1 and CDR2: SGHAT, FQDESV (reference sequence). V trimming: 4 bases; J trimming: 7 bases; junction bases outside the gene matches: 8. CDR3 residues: CASSSSAGGSNEQFF. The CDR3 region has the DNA TGTGCCAGCAGCTCCTCAGCGGGGGGTTCTAATGAGCAGTTCTTC.

The chain's CDR3 is CSALPGQGDVKLFF. In DNA, the CDR3 is TGCAGTGCTCTTCCGGGACAGGGGGACGTAAAACTGTTTTTT. V usage is TRBV20-1 and J usage is TRBJ1-4, with TRBD1 matching 11 bases. The junction had 9 bases not matched to a gene; V was cut back by 5 bases and J by 10 bases. Germline V gene sequence: CDR1 DFQATT, CDR2 SNEGSKA (reference sequence). The CDR3 length is 14 residues.

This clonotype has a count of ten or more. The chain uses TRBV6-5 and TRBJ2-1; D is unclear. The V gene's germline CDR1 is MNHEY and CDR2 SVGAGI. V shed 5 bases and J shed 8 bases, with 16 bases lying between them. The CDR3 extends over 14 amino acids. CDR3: CASSLQGPRDEQFF. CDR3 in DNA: TGTGCCAGCAGTCTTCAAGGGCCAAGGGATGAGCAGTTCTTC.

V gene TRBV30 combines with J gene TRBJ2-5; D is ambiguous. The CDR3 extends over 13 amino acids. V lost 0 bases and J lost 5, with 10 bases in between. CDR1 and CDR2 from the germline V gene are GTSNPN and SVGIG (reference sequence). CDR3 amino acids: CAWSVPLLETQYF. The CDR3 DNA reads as TGTGCCTGGAGTGTACCCCTTCTGGAGACCCAGTACTTC. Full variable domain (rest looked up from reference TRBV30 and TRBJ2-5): SQTIHQWPATLVQPVGSPLSLECTVEGTSNPNLYWYRQAAGRGLQLLFYSVGIGQISSEVPQNLSASRPQDRQFILSSKKLLLSDSGFYLCAWSVPLLETQYFGPGTRLLVL.

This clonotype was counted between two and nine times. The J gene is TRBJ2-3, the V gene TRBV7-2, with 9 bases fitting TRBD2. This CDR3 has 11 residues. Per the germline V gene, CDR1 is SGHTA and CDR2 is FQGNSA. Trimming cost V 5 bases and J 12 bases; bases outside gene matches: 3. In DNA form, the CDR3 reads TGTGCCAGCAGCGATAGCGGGGGACAGTATTTT. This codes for CASSDSGGQYF.

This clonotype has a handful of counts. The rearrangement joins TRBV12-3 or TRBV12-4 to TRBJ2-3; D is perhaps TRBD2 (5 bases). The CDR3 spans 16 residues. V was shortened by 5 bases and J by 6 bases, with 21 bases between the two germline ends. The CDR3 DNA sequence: TGTGCCAGCAGTCAGCGGACTGCTGACGGGGTCGATACGCAGTATTTT. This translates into CASSQRTADGVDTQYF.

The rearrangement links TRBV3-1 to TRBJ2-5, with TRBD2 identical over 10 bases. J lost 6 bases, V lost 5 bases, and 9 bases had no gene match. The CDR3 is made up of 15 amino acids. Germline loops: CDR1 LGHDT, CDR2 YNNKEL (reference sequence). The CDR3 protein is CASSDLAGAGKTQYF. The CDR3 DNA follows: TGTGCCAGCAGCGACCTAGCGGGGGCCGGTAAGACCCAGTACTTC.

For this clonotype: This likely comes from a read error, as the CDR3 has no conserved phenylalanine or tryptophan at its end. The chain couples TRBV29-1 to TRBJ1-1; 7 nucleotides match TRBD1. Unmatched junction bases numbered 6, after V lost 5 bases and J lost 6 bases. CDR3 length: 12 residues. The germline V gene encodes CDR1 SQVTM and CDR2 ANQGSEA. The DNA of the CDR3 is TGCAGCGTTCGACAGGGTTCCGCTGAAGCTTTCGTT. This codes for CSVRQGSAEAFV.

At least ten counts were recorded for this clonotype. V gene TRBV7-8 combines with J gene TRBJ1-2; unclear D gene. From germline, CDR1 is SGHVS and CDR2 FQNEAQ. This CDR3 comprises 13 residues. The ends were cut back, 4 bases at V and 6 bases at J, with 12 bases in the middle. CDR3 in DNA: TGTGCCAGCAGCTCCGCCGGCGGGAATGGCTACACCTTC. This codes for CASSSAGGNGYTF.

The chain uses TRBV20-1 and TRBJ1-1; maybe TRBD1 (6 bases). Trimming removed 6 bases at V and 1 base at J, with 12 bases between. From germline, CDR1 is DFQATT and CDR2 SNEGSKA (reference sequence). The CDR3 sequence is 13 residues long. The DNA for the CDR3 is TGCAGTGCCCCAGGGGTCCAGAACACTGAAGCTTTCTTT. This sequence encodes CSAPGVQNTEAFF.